This T cell receptor beta chain was sequenced during a study of OX40 agonist ivuxolimab in advanced cancers. In the study overall: The diagnoses of dose-escalation patients were hepatocellular carcinoma, melanoma, renal cell or head and neck cancer.

This table comes from immunoSEQ multiplex PCR, and its TCRdb copy is limited to in-frame clones, with some not included. The sample has some 80,000 clones, 85% seen once. J was trimmed by 3 bases and V by 3 bases; bases with no gene match: 6. Germline values: CDR1 SGHTA, CDR2 FQGTGA. The length of the CDR3 is 15 residues. The chain is built from TRBV7-3 and TRBJ2-7; 9 bases match TRBD1. The sequence was obtained from an adult with an advanced solid tumor such as melanoma, head and neck, liver or kidney cancer. The starting material was CD4+ or CD8+ T cells sorted from blood, obtained in a trial of the OX40 agonist ivuxolimab. The CDR3 region is CASSLAGQGRYEQYF. CDR3 coding DNA: TGTGCCAGCAGCTTGGCGGGACAGGGACGCTACGAGCAGTACTTC.